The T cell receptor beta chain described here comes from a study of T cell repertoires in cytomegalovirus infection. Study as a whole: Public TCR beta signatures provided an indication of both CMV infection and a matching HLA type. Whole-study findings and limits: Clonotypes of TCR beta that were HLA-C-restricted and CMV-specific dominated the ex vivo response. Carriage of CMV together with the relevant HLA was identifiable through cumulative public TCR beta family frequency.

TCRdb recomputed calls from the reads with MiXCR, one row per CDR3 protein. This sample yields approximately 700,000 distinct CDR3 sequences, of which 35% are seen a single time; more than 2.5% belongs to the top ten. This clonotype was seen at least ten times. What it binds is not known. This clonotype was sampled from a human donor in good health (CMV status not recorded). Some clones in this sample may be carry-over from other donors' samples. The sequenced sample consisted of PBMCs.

This chain's CDR3 is CASSYSITALDRNGYTF. The CDR3 DNA follows: TGTGCCAGCAGTTACTCGATTACCGCTCTGGACAGGAACGGCTACACCTTC. The J gene is TRBJ1-2, the V gene TRBV6-5; 7 nucleotides match TRBD1. CDR1 and CDR2 (germline): MNHEY, SVGAGI. The CDR3 extends over 17 amino acids. The V gene end was trimmed by 0 bases and the J gene end by 8 bases; junction bases not matched to a gene: 15.